This is a list of T cell receptor beta chains from one sample in a study of blood T cell repertoires in COVID-19. Profiling relied on immunoSEQ multiplex PCR, and the TCRdb table lists in-frame clones only, not all of them. The table records 150,000 to 180,000 clones, over 75% of them present only once. Sequences were obtained from peripheral blood. The receptors shown here come from a man in his 60s with COVID-19, enrolled during active disease. Each CDR3 is given with its conserved first and last residue. Each record gives: D gene, J gene, clone size, V gene, CDR3 DNA, CDR3 protein. A D gene is named only where the DNA matches it firmly. Expanded clones are given a class, and other clones once, few, many or no size at all.

>TRBD1|TRBJ2-3|NA|TRBV7-2
TGTGCCAGCAGCTCGTTGGACAGGATCACAGATACGCAGTATTTT
CASSSLDRITDTQYF
>NA|TRBJ2-5|NA|TRBV6-2/TRBV6-3
TGTGCCAGCAGTTACACAGGGGAGGCTCAAGAGACCCAGTACTTC
CASSYTGEAQETQYF
>NA|TRBJ1-1|NA|TRBV7-3
TGTGCCAGCAGCATACAGGAGAACACTGAAGCTTTCTTT
CASSIQENTEAFF
>NA|TRBJ1-2|NA|TRBV7-2
TGTGCCAGCAGCCTAGACAGTGACTATGGCTACACCTTC
CASSLDSDYGYTF
>NA|TRBJ2-2|NA|TRBV7-2
TGTGCCAGCGGGTTACAGGGCACCGGGGAGCTGTTTTTT
CASGLQGTGELFF
>TRBD2|TRBJ2-3|NA|TRBV5-4
TGTGCCAGCAGCTTGGAGCAGCGGGGTACAGATACGCAGTATTTT
CASSLEQRGTDTQYF
>TRBD1|TRBJ1-6|once|TRBV5-1
TGCGCCAGCAGCCCGGGACAGGGCTCAGGTTCTATGTCCCTCCACTTT
CASSPGQGSGSMSLHF
>NA|TRBJ1-3|few|TRBV28
TGTGCCAGCAGCCCAGGAGGTAGTAGAAACACCATATATTTT
CASSPGGSRNTIYF
>TRBD1|TRBJ1-2|NA|TRBV18
TGTGCCAGCTCACCAACAGGGGGAGGCTGGCTGAGCTATGGCTACACCTTC
CASSPTGGGWLSYGYTF
>TRBD1|TRBJ1-2|once|TRBV7-2
TGTGCCAGCAGTTCGACAGGGCTGGAGGGCTACACCTTC
CASSSTGLEGYTF
>NA|TRBJ2-2|once|TRBV27
TGTGCCAGCATCAGGGTAGGGAACACCGGGGAGCTGTTTTTT
CASIRVGNTGELFF
>NA|TRBJ1-3|NA|TRBV27
TGTGCCAGCAGTTTAAGCCGTGGAAACACCATATATTTT
CASSLSRGNTIYF
>TRBD1|TRBJ2-7|NA|TRBV6-5
TGTGCCAGCAGTAGACAGGGGGCCCCCTACGAGCAGTACTTC
CASSRQGAPYEQYF
>TRBD1|TRBJ1-2|NA|TRBV4-3
TGCGCCAGCAGCCAAGATCTGAGACAGGGTCGTGGCTACACCTTC
CASSQDLRQGRGYTF
>TRBD2|TRBJ2-7|NA|TRBV11-2
TGTGCCAGCAGCCCTCGTATACTAGCGTTCGAGCAGTACTTC
CASSPRILAFEQYF
>NA|TRBJ1-5|NA|TRBV18
TGTGCCAGCTCACCCAGTAACAATCAGCCCCAGCATTTT
CASSPSNNQPQHF
>TRBD1|TRBJ2-5|NA|TRBV12-5
TGTGCTAGTGGTACCGGGACAGGCAGCCAAGAGACCCAGTACTTC
CASGTGTGSQETQYF
>NA|TRBJ1-1|NA|TRBV11-2
TGTGCCAGCAGCTTAGGGCGGGGGAGGCGCAAGAACACTGAAGCTTTCTTT
CASSLGRGRRKNTEAFF
>NA|TRBJ2-2|NA|TRBV19
TGTGCCAGTAGTAACAGGCAGTTGAACACCGGGGAGCTGTTTTTT
CASSNRQLNTGELFF